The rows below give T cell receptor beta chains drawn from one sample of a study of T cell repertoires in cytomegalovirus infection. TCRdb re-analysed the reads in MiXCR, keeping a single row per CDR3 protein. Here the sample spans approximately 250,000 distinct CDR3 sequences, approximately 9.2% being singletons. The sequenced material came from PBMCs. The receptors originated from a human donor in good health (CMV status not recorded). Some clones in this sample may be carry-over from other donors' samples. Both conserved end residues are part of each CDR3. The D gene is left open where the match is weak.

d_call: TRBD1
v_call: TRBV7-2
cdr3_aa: CASSLIGQGSTEAFF

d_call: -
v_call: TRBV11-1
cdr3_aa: CASGPRSGITGELFF

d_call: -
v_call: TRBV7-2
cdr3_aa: CASSQGREGEQFF

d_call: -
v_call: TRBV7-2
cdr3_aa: CASSLGGAGTEAFF

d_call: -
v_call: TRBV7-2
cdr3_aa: CASSFGTSGNTIYF

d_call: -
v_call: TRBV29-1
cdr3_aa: CSAAGSSYEQYF

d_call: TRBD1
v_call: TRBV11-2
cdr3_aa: CASSPWTGATDTQYF

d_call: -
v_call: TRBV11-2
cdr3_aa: CASSFGGGSYEQYF

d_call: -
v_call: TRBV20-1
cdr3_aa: CSARTGGMNTEAFF

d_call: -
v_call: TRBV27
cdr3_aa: CASSLPRLRHLFF

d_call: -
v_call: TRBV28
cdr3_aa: CASSPGGGWTEAFF

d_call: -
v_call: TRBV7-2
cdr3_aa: CASSPEGGSLKFF

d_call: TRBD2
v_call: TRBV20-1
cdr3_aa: CSARGSLGTSMETQYF

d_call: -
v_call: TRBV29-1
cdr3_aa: CSVDNGYTF

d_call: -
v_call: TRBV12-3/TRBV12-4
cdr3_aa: CASGRFTNTGELFF

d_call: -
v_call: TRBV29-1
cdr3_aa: CSVGGFSSYEQYF

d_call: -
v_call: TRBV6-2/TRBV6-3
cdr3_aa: CASTRSGANVLTF

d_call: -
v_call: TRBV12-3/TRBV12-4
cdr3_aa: CASSLAQGYSNQPQHF

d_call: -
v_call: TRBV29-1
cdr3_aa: CSAFSQGGYGYTF

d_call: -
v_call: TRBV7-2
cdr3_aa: CASSSLGGAREPQHF

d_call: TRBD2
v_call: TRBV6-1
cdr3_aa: CAGGILAGTNEQFF

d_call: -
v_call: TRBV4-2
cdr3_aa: CASSQASLVNTGELFF

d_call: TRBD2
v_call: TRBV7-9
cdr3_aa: CASSRRGAGGPHEQYF

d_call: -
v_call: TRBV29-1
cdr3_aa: CSVEVRTYGYTF

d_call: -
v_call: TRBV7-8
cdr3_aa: CASSLAGESSGNTIYF

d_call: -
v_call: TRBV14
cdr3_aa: CASSQDLRRNSPLHF

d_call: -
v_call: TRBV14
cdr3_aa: CASSPKAFYGYTF

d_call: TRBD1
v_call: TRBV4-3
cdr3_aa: CASSQVQGLGQPQHF

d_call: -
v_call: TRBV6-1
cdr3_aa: CASSGTVTTGELFF

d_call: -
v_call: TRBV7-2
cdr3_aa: CASSSLLGGGGSNEQFF

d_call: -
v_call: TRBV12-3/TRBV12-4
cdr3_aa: CASRQGGNTEAFF

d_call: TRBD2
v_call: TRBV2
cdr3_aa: CASRSSGEETQYF

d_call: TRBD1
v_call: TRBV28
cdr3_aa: CASSTPGQAQYF

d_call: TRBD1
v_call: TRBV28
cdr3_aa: CASSTRQGRETQYF

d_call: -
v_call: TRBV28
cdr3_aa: CAKRDSGPGELFF

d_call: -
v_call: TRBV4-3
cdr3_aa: CASSPGPNSLNTEAFF

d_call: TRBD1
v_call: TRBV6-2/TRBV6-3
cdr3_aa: CASTSGQTKYGYTF

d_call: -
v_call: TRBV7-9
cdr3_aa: CASSYIRGASGQLVQETQYF

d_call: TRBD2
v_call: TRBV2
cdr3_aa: CASSEGGLGRGTQYF

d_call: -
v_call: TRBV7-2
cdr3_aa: CASKKVRDYEQYF

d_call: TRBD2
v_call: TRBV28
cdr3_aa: CASSKQRGGENEQFF

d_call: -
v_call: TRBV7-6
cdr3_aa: CASLRSAGVTGELFF

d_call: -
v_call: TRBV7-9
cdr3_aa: CASSKNLRENTEAFF

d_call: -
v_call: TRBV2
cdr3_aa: CASRLEGSSTDTQYF